The next 27 T cell receptor beta chains were all read from a single sample in a study of cytomegalovirus exposure and HLA in healthy donors. PCR primers comprised 60 Vbeta and 13 Jbeta primers. Profiled with immunoSEQ multiplex PCR; TCRdb holds only in-frame clones, not every one. Of over 100,000 clones in the sample, approximately 9% were seen once. The sequenced material came from PBMCs. These receptors all come from a woman in her 40s in good health and CMV-seropositive.

Only a few counts were recorded for this clone. This chain connects TRBV19 to TRBJ2-2; 8 positions match TRBD2. The germline CDR1 and CDR2 sequences are LNHDA and SQIVND (reference sequence). Unmatched junction bases numbered 6, after V lost 3 bases and J lost 6 bases. This CDR3 has 15 amino acids. In DNA, the CDR3 is TGTGCCAGTAGTATTGGTGTGCGGGGGGCCGGGGAGCTGTTTTTT. This encodes CASSIGVRGAGELFF.

V and J are TRBV2 and TRBJ1-6; D gene ambiguous. Germline assignment: CDR1 SNHLY and CDR2 FYNNEI. Trimming removed 8 bases from V and 2 bases from J, with 4 bases in between. This CDR3 has 12 amino acids. The CDR3 sequence is CASGAYNSPLHF. For the CDR3, the DNA is TGTGCCAGCGGAGCCTATAATTCACCCCTCCACTTT.

This clone has just a few counts. The genes are TRBV5-1 and TRBJ1-6; 7 nucleotides align to TRBD1. Germline-derived CDR1 and CDR2 are SGHRS and YFSETQ. The length of the CDR3 is 16 residues. V shed 0 bases and J 9 bases; nucleotides not matched to a gene: 9. The CDR3 nucleotides are TGCGCCAGCAGCTTGGGCCTGACAGGGTCGAGTTCACCCCTCCACTTT. Protein product: CASSLGLTGSSSPLHF. The full variable domain, completed using reference TRBV5-1 and TRBJ1-6, is KAGVTQTPRYLIKTRGQQVTLSCSPISGHRSVSWYQQTPGQGLQFLFEYFSETQRNKGNFPGRFSGRQFSNSRSEMNVSTLELGDSALYLCASSLGLTGSSSPLHFGNGTRLTVT.

For the CDR3, the DNA is TGTGCCAGCAGACTCCAACTCCGGTACAATGAGCAGTTCTTC. Protein sequence: CASRLQLRYNEQFF. This chain joins TRBV6-5 and TRBJ2-1; no clear D. The CDR3 length is 14 residues. CDR1 and CDR2 (germline): MNHEY, SVGAGI. Trimming cost V 6 bases and J 4 bases, with 13 bases left between them.

This chain uses TRBV5-1 with TRBJ2-5, with D possibly being TRBD2 (5 bases). V gave up 3 bases and J gave up 4 bases, with 10 bases separating them. The CDR3 sequence is 13 residues long. Per the germline V gene, CDR1 is SGHRS and CDR2 is YFSETQ. The CDR3 loop reads CASSSALAETQYF. DNA for the CDR3: TGCGCCAGCAGCTCCGCTCTAGCAGAGACCCAGTACTTC. Supplemented by reference TRBV5-1 and TRBJ2-5, the full variable domain reads KAGVTQTPRYLIKTRGQQVTLSCSPISGHRSVSWYQQTPGQGLQFLFEYFSETQRNKGNFPGRFSGRQFSNSRSEMNVSTLELGDSALYLCASSSALAETQYFGPGTRLLVL.

This clone was detected only a few times. The rearrangement links TRBV7-8 to TRBJ1-1; 12 bases map to TRBD1. The CDR3 is 18 residues long. Germline values: CDR1 SGHVS, CDR2 FQNEAQ. V gave up 1 base and J gave up 1 base; unmatched junction bases: 7. The CDR3 region has the DNA TGTGCCAGCAGCTTAGGACCGGGACAGGGGGCGTGGAACACTGAAGCTTTCTTT. As protein: CASSLGPGQGAWNTEAFF. Full variable domain (rest looked up from reference TRBV7-8 and TRBJ1-1): GAGVSQSPRYKVAKRGQDVALRCDPISGHVSLFWYQQALGQGPEFLTYFQNEAQLDKSGLPSDRFFAERPEGSVSTLKIQRTQQEDSAVYLCASSLGPGQGAWNTEAFFGQGTRLTVV.

The CDR3 nucleotides read TGTGCCACCTCCCGACAGGGGGTCGCGGGAAACACCATATATTTT. Translation: CATSRQGVAGNTIYF. The chain couples TRBV10-3 to TRBJ1-3; TRBD1 agrees at 9 bases. The V segment lost 10 bases and the J segment 4 bases; nucleotides outside the gene matches: 11. Per germline, CDR1 ENHRY and CDR2 SYGVKD. CDR3 length: 15 amino acids.

This clone was found a few times. This chain uses TRBV11-3 with TRBJ1-6; D gene ambiguous. Germline-derived CDR1 and CDR2 are SGHNT and YENEEA. The germline V and J ends were trimmed by 0 bases and 0 bases, with 12 bases remaining between them. This CDR3 is built from 18 residues. The CDR3: CASSLDSGSSSYNSPLHF. The CDR3 coding sequence is TGTGCCAGCAGCTTAGATTCGGGGTCGAGCTCCTATAATTCACCCCTCCACTTT. The variable domain in full, with the rest retrieved from reference TRBV11-3 and TRBJ1-6, is EAGVVQSPRYKIIEKKQPVAFWCNPISGHNTLYWYLQNLGQGPELLIRYENEEAVDDSQLPKDRFSAERLKGVDSTLKIQPAELGDSAVYLCASSLDSGSSSYNSPLHFGNGTRLTVT.

This clone was seen a handful of times. V and J are TRBV5-1 and TRBJ1-1; TRBD1 aligns across 7 bases. CDR1 is SGHRS, CDR2 YFSETQ, per germline. V dropped 4 bases and J dropped 5; count of bases not matched to a gene: 5. CDR3 length: 13 amino acids. CDR3 nucleotide sequence: TGCGCCAGCAGCACAGGGGACGGGACTGAAGCTTTCTTT. Protein sequence: CASSTGDGTEAFF.

This clone appeared a few times. The V call is TRBV2, the J call TRBJ2-7; 9 nucleotides align to TRBD1. V dropped 6 bases and J dropped 3; count of bases not matched to a gene: 3. The CDR3 length is 13 residues. Germline CDR1 SNHLY, CDR2 FYNNEI. This chain's CDR3 is CASSQGQGYEQYF. The CDR3 DNA follows: TGTGCCAGCAGCCAGGGACAGGGCTACGAGCAGTACTTC.

The chain uses TRBV10-3 and TRBJ2-1, with 9 bases aligning to TRBD2. V lost 5 bases, J lost 7 bases, and 18 bases stayed unmatched. Germline V gene data show CDR1 as ENHRY and CDR2 as SYGVKD. The CDR3 runs 18 residues. CDR3 DNA: TGTGCCATCAGTAACTCCAACCTACTAGCGGGCCCGGGAAATGAGCAGTTCTTC. Residues: CAISNSNLLAGPGNEQFF.

The rearrangement joins TRBV5-6 to TRBJ1-1; 9 bases line up with TRBD1. CDR3 length: 14 residues. V shed 4 bases, J shed 1 base, and the junction held 2 bases outside the gene matches. Germline V gene data show CDR1 as SGHDT and CDR2 as YYEEEE. The CDR3 sequence: CASSGGQGNTEAFF. CDR3 coding DNA: TGTGCCAGCAGCGGGGGACAGGGGAACACTGAAGCTTTCTTT.

This rearrangement joins TRBV6-1 to TRBJ1-2; D is possibly TRBD1 (6 bases). Germline V CDR1 and CDR2: MNHNS, SASEGT. Trimming took 6 bases from V and 4 from J, leaving 15 bases between them. CDR3 length: 14 amino acids. The CDR3 sequence: CASRGWGGPYGYTF. The CDR3 DNA sequence: TGTGCCAGCAGGGGGTGGGGGGGCCCCTATGGCTACACCTTC.

Notes on this clone: The germline gene is not matched at one end of the junction; a read error may be the cause. The same CDR3 also results from other DNA sequences found in this sample. V and J are TRBV5-6 and TRBJ1-2, with a weak D call TRBD1 (5 bases). The CDR3 spans 14 residues. Germline V lookup: CDR1 SGHDT, CDR2 YYEEEE. The CDR3, as DNA: TGTGCCAGCAGCGCGGACAAGGCTTTATATGGCTACACCTTT. Protein sequence: CASSADKALYGYTF.

This clone was seen a few times. J is TRBJ2-7 and V is TRBV5-4, with 7 bases fitting TRBD2. V trimming: 4 bases; J trimming: 7 bases; junction bases outside the gene matches: 8. Looked up from germline, CDR1 is SGHNT and CDR2 is YYREEE (reference sequence). CDR3 length: 13 residues. Here the CDR3 reads CASSPAGLREQYF. The CDR3 DNA follows: TGTGCCAGCAGCCCGGCGGGACTAAGGGAGCAGTACTTC. The entire variable domain, with the rest obtained from reference TRBV5-4 and TRBJ2-7, is as follows: ETGVTQSPTHLIKTRGQQVTLRCSSQSGHNTVSWYQQALGQGPQFIFQYYREEENGRGNFPPRFSGLQFPNYSSELNVNALELDDSALYLCASSPAGLREQYFGPGTRLTVT.

This clone was picked up a small number of times. One end of the junction fails to match germline, which may point to a read error. Other DNA sequences in this specimen translate into the identical CDR3. The J gene is TRBJ1-1, the V gene TRBV7-9; 7 bases are shared with TRBD1. Germline V gene sequence: CDR1 SEHNR, CDR2 FQNEAQ (reference sequence). This CDR3 comprises 15 residues. The CDR3 reads CASSFTDRLMFEAFF. CDR3 DNA sequence: TGTGCCAGCAGCTTTACGGACAGGCTGATGTTTGAAGCCTTCTTT. Using reference TRBV7-9 and TRBJ1-1 for the parts outside the CDR3, the full variable domain is DTGVSQNPRHKITKRGQNVTFRCDPISEHNRLYWYRQTLGQGPEFLTYFQNEAQLEKSRLLSDRFSAERPKGSFSTLEIQRTEQGDSAMYLCASSFTDRLMFEAFFGQGTRLTVV.

This clone was seen only a few times. The chain is built from TRBV6-6 and TRBJ1-2; TRBD1 agrees at 7 bases. The junction had 5 bases not matched to a gene; V was cut back by 2 bases and J by 2 bases. There are 15 residues in the CDR3. Germline lookup yields CDR1 MNHNY and CDR2 SVGAGI (reference sequence). The CDR3 loop is CASSYNTGANYGYTF. The CDR3 DNA reads TGTGCCAGCAGTTACAACACAGGGGCCAACTATGGCTACACCTTC.

This chain links TRBV11-3 with TRBJ2-2; 12 bases are shared with TRBD2. The length of the CDR3 is 20 residues. Germline V gives CDR1 SGHNT, CDR2 YENEEA. Losses at the gene ends were 5 bases for V and 0 bases for J; bases not matched to a gene: 13. The CDR3 sequence: CASSPPPRLAGVTNTGELFF. DNA for the CDR3: TGTGCCAGCAGCCCCCCCCCACGACTAGCGGGGGTTACGAACACCGGGGAGCTGTTTTTT. The full variable domain, rest sourced from reference TRBV11-3 and TRBJ2-2, is EAGVVQSPRYKIIEKKQPVAFWCNPISGHNTLYWYLQNLGQGPELLIRYENEEAVDDSQLPKDRFSAERLKGVDSTLKIQPAELGDSAVYLCASSPPPRLAGVTNTGELFFGEGSRLTVL.

This clone turned up a few times. This sequence joins TRBV2 and TRBJ2-2; 7 positions agree with TRBD1. The CDR3 length is 15 residues. V trimming: 5 bases; J trimming: 3 bases; junction bases outside the gene matches: 6. Germline CDR1 and CDR2: SNHLY and FYNNEI. CDR3 bases: TGTGCCAGCAGTACGAGACAGGGTTACACCGGGGAGCTGTTTTTT. Translated: CASSTRQGYTGELFF.

V gene TRBV19 combines with J gene TRBJ1-2; 9 bases map to TRBD1. In germline, CDR1 is LNHDA, CDR2 SQIVND (reference sequence). V gave up 6 bases and J gave up 6 bases; unmatched junction bases: 8. This CDR3 region has 14 residues. For the CDR3, the DNA is TGTGCCAGTAGCCACAGGGGGCGAGCAGATGGCTACACCTTC. Translating gives CASSHRGRADGYTF.

The chain has TRBV28 and TRBJ2-1; D not certain. V was trimmed by 5 bases and J by 8 bases, leaving 10 bases between them. Germline loops: CDR1 MDHEN, CDR2 SYDVKM. The CDR3 contains 12 residues. The CDR3 DNA follows: TGTGCCAGCAGTGAGGTGGTTCATGAGCAGTTCTTC. Its protein product is CASSEVVHEQFF.

This clone was counted between two and nine times. The genes are TRBV11-2 and TRBJ2-2; 8 positions match TRBD1. The germline V gene has CDR1 SGHAT and CDR2 FQNNGV. The CDR3 loop spans 15 amino acids. V lost 5 bases and J lost 7; bases outside the gene matches: 9. The CDR3 is CASSRRQGFDGELFF. For the CDR3, the DNA is TGTGCCAGCAGCCGAAGACAGGGGTTTGACGGGGAGCTGTTTTTT.

This clone showed up just a few times. V and J are TRBV7-3 and TRBJ2-2; 9 bases match TRBD1. CDR1 is SGHTA, CDR2 FQGTGA, per germline. V lost 5 bases to trimming and J lost 4 bases; unmatched junction nucleotides: 2. The length of the CDR3 is 14 residues. CDR3 bases: TGTGCCAGCAGCGTACAGGGGGCCACCGGGGAGCTGTTTTTT. Protein: CASSVQGATGELFF.

The chain recombines TRBV5-5 with TRBJ2-3, with 8 bases that match TRBD2. Germline V lookup: CDR1 SGHKS, CDR2 YYEKEE (reference sequence). The length of the CDR3 is 16 residues. Trimming removed 1 base from V and 3 bases from J; junction bases left unmatched: 7. The CDR3 nucleotides are TGTGCCAGCAGCTTGCGGGAACGGGGGGGGACAGATACGCAGTATTTT. Translated: CASSLRERGGTDTQYF.

J is TRBJ1-1 and V is TRBV18; 11 bases line up with TRBD1. This CDR3 comprises 17 residues. The germline gives CDR1 KGHSH, CDR2 LQKENI. With V trimmed by 2 bases and J by 0 bases, 5 bases remained unmatched. This chain's CDR3 is CASSPRGQGALNTEAFF. For the CDR3, the DNA is TGTGCCAGCTCACCAAGAGGACAGGGGGCCCTGAACACTGAAGCTTTCTTT.

This clone was found a few times. This chain uses TRBV5-1 with TRBJ2-7, with 8 bases matching TRBD1. V lost 4 bases, J lost 2 bases, and 11 bases stayed unmatched. The CDR3 totals 16 residues. CDR1 is SGHRS and CDR2 is YFSETQ in the germline V gene. The CDR3 spells CASSTQPGQVAYEQYF. The CDR3 nucleotides read TGCGCCAGCAGCACCCAACCGGGACAGGTGGCCTACGAGCAGTACTTC.

This clone was observed a handful of times. CDR3 nucleotides: TGTGCCATCAGTGAAGGGGGAGAGACCCAGTACTTC. Residues: CAISEGGETQYF. V and J are TRBV10-3 and TRBJ2-5, with D possibly being TRBD1 (6 bases). Per the germline V gene, CDR1 is ENHRY and CDR2 is SYGVKD. Between the trimmed V and J ends, which lost 3 bases and 4 bases, there was a span of 6 bases. This CDR3 region has 12 residues.